This T cell receptor (beta chain) was observed in a study of T-cell reconstitution after alpha-beta-depleted transplantation in children. The TCRbeta library was prepared with unique molecular identifiers. TCRdb reanalysed the PCR reads using MiXCR and keeps one entry per CDR3 protein. The table has approximately 240,000 distinct CDR3 sequences, 9.7% seen once. This clonotype came up many times. This sequence was found in a human donor who donated a stem cell graft to a child with SCID. The input for sequencing was PBMCs from the stem cell graft donor, taken from the stem cell graft.

The CDR3 sequence is CASSFGTGGGYGYTF. The CDR3 region has the DNA TGCGCCAGCAGCTTTGGGACAGGGGGCGGCTATGGCTACACCTTC. V usage is TRBV5-1 and J usage is TRBJ1-2, with 12 bases aligning to TRBD1. CDR1 and CDR2 from the germline V gene are SGHRS and YFSETQ. The CDR3 covers 15 residues. Trimming took 2 bases from V and 4 from J; bases not matched to a gene: 3.